Below, 10 T cell receptor beta chains from the same sample are listed, as sequenced in a study of blood T cells in healthy people across ages. A sample-barcoded 5' primer and a J-beta primer mix were used in a second PCR of about 7 to 12 cycles. Via MiXCR, TCRdb re-called the 5' RACE reads, giving one row per CDR3 protein. The top ten hold 25% to 35% of the sample, which has fewer than 900,000 distinct CDR3 sequences, roughly 50% seen once. Sequencing was done on a sample of blood. These receptors were collected from a woman aged 55-70 years in good health.

The V and J genes are TRBV5-1 and TRBJ1-4, with D possibly TRBD1 on 6 matching bases. Trimming took 0 bases from V and 4 from J, leaving 13 bases between them. This CDR3 is built from 16 residues. Looked up from germline, CDR1 is SGHRS and CDR2 is YFSETQ. CDR3 nucleotides: TGCGCCAGCAGCTTGGTTGCCGGACAGCTTAATGAAAAACTGTTTTTT. Translation gives CASSLVAGQLNEKLFF. The whole variable domain, filled in from reference TRBV5-1 and TRBJ1-4, reads KAGVTQTPRYLIKTRGQQVTLSCSPISGHRSVSWYQQTPGQGLQFLFEYFSETQRNKGNFPGRFSGRQFSNSRSEMNVSTLELGDSALYLCASSLVAGQLNEKLFFGSGTQLSVL.

This clonotype was seen more than once but under ten times. The rearrangement uses TRBV20-1 and TRBJ2-3; TRBD2 matches 8 bases. With V trimmed by 3 bases and J by 3 bases, 8 bases remained unmatched. The CDR3 has 15 amino acids. The germline V gene has CDR1 DFQATT and CDR2 SNEGSKA (reference sequence). The CDR3 DNA is TGCAGTGCTAGTGAATTCGGGGGGGCAACAGATACGCAGTATTTT. Translation gives CSASEFGGATDTQYF.

The genes are TRBV20-1 and TRBJ2-7; D is ambiguous. The CDR3 is made up of 13 amino acids. CDR1 and CDR2 from the germline V gene are DFQATT and SNEGSKA (reference sequence). Trimming removed 3 bases from V and 3 bases from J, with 12 bases in between. The CDR3 spells CSASIPYSYEQYF. CDR3 DNA: TGCAGTGCTAGTATACCCTATAGCTACGAGCAGTACTTC.

The V gene is TRBV11-1, the J gene TRBJ2-7; 7 nucleotides line up with TRBD2. V lost 1 base, J lost 8 bases, and 8 bases stayed unmatched. The CDR3 totals 14 residues. Germline CDR1 reads SGHAT; CDR2 reads FQDESV (reference sequence). The CDR3 sequence is CASSLGREARKQYF. In DNA, the CDR3 is TGTGCCAGCAGCTTAGGCCGGGAGGCCCGTAAGCAGTACTTC. Full variable domain (rest looked up from reference TRBV11-1 and TRBJ2-7): EAEVAQSPRYKITEKSQAVAFWCDPISGHATLYWYRQILGQGPELLVQFQDESVVDDSQLPKDRFSAERLKGVDSTLKIQPAELGDSAMYLCASSLGREARKQYFGPGTRLTVT.

This chain joins TRBV11-2 and TRBJ2-4; 7 nucleotides align to TRBD1. The J call is uncertain, as TRBJ2-7 better fits the DNA end. CDR1 is SGHAT, CDR2 FQNNGV, per germline. The CDR3 is made up of 17 amino acids. CDR3 coding DNA: TGTGCCAGCAGCTTAGTAGCAGGTCGGACAGGCTCCTACGAGCAGTACTTC. Translating gives CASSLVAGRTGSYEQYF.

This clonotype was seen at least ten times. The rearrangement joins TRBV7-2 to TRBJ2-7; D ambiguous. The germline CDR1 and CDR2 sequences are SGHTA and FQGNSA. This CDR3 contains 13 residues. The V and J ends lost 5 bases and 0 bases respectively, with 8 bases between them. CDR3 sequence: CASSRARSYEQYF. In DNA, the CDR3 is TGTGCCAGCAGCCGAGCGCGCTCCTACGAGCAGTACTTC. Supplemented by reference TRBV7-2 and TRBJ2-7, the full variable domain reads GAGVSQSPSNKVTEKGKDVELRCDPISGHTALYWYRQSLGQGLEFLIYFQGNSAPDKSGLPSDRFSAERTGGSVSTLTIQRTQQEDSAVYLCASSRARSYEQYFGPGTRLTVT.

This clonotype was counted a few times. The chain carries TRBV7-3 and TRBJ2-5; 8 nucleotides align to TRBD2. This CDR3 has 15 amino acids. Germline loops: CDR1 SGHTA, CDR2 FQGTGA. V was clipped by 2 bases and J by 5 bases; unmatched bases: 7. The CDR3 region has the DNA TGTGCCAGCAGCTTAGATGGGCGGGGGGACGAGACCCAGTACTTC. Translation gives CASSLDGRGDETQYF. The full variable domain, with the rest looked up from reference TRBV7-3 and TRBJ2-5, is GAGVSQTPSNKVTEKGKYVELRCDPISGHTALYWYRQSLGQGPEFLIYFQGTGAADDSGLPNDRFFAVRPEGSVSTLKIQRTERGDSAVYLCASSLDGRGDETQYFGPGTRLLVL.

The genes are TRBV7-9 and TRBJ1-2; 7 nucleotides match TRBD1. Unmatched junction bases numbered 14, after V lost 3 bases and J lost 4 bases. This CDR3 has 17 amino acids. Germline-derived CDR1 and CDR2 are SEHNR and FQNEAQ (reference sequence). CDR3 bases: TGTGCCAGCAGCTTGGAAGACCGGGACAGAGTGTCCTATGGCTACACCTTC. This codes for CASSLEDRDRVSYGYTF.

The gene calls are TRBV20-1 and TRBJ2-7; weak D call: TRBD1 (5 bases). CDR1 is DFQATT, CDR2 SNEGSKA, per germline (reference sequence). The CDR3 spans 13 residues. V shed 3 bases and J shed 0 bases, with 9 bases lying between them. The CDR3 region is CSASDSRSYEQYF. The CDR3 DNA sequence: TGCAGTGCTAGTGACAGCCGCTCCTACGAGCAGTACTTC.

This chain uses TRBV6-2 or TRBV6-3 with TRBJ2-5; D is undetermined. The CDR3 is made up of 12 amino acids. Trimming removed 5 bases at V and 7 bases at J, with 11 bases between. Per the germline V gene, CDR1 is MNHEY and CDR2 is SVGEGT. The DNA of the CDR3 is TGTGCCAGCAGTCCTCGCATTAGGACCCAGTACTTC. It specifies CASSPRIRTQYF.